This T cell receptor (beta chain) was identified during a study of T cells in Graves' hyperthyroidism and ophthalmopathy. Amplification of TCR beta CDR3 regions was performed using RNA transcripts as template. When the TCR CDR3 underwent first-round RT-PCR, the HTBI primer set was used. TCRdb analysed the multiplex PCR reads with MiXCR anew, one entry per CDR3 protein. The sample has a few hundred thousand distinct CDR3 sequences; 15% to 20% are singletons. The length of the CDR3 is 15 residues. V lost 3 bases, J lost 5 bases, and 14 bases lay in between. CDR1 and CDR2 (germline): MNHEY, SMNVEV (reference sequence). This clonotype was picked up many times.

The TCR comes from a woman in her 40s with Graves' ophthalmopathy. The chain is built from TRBV27 and TRBJ2-1, with no clear D. Sequencing was performed on blood. The CDR3 DNA is TGTGCCAGCAGTTTGATGTATGGATCAAACAATGAGCAGTTCTTC. Translated, it gives CASSLMYGSNNEQFF.